This entry lists 26 T cell receptor beta chains sequenced from one sample in a study of cytomegalovirus exposure and HLA in healthy donors. This PCR relied on a set of 60 Vbeta primers and 13 Jbeta primers. The table came from immunoSEQ multiplex PCR; TCRdb's copy has only in-frame clones and leaves some out. This table has 80,000 to 90,000 clones, more than 70% appearing once. Sequencing used PBMCs. These receptors all come from a man aged 40-49 years in good health and CMV-seronegative.

The chain links TRBV6-6 to TRBJ2-6, with D possibly matching TRBD1 (6 bases). Germline CDR1 and CDR2: MNHNY and SVGAGI (reference sequence). The CDR3 length is 15 residues. Trimming removed 6 bases from V and 0 bases from J, with 9 bases in between. The CDR3 sequence is CASSTGSSGANVLTF. The CDR3 DNA reads as TGTGCCAGCAGCACAGGGAGCTCTGGGGCCAACGTCCTGACTTTC.

This chain connects TRBV2 to TRBJ2-2, with D possibly being TRBD1 (5 bases). V was shortened by 4 bases and J by 0 bases, with 12 bases between the two germline ends. Germline CDR1 is SNHLY and CDR2 is FYNNEI. This CDR3 comprises 16 residues. CDR3 loop: CASSVNRPSNTGELFF. The CDR3 bases are TGTGCCAGCAGTGTGAACAGGCCTTCGAACACCGGGGAGCTGTTTTTT.

This clone was observed a single time. The chain is built from TRBV13 and TRBJ1-2; 9 positions match TRBD1. The CDR3 loop spans 15 amino acids. V was clipped by 3 bases and J by 4 bases; unmatched bases: 6. In germline, CDR1 is PRHDT, CDR2 FYEKMQ (reference sequence). The CDR3, as DNA: TGTGCCAGCAGCTTTTGGGACAGGGACGCCTATGGCTACACCTTC. Encoded protein: CASSFWDRDAYGYTF.

The chain employs TRBV28 and TRBJ2-2; D gene uncertain. Germline V gives CDR1 MDHEN, CDR2 SYDVKM. V was shortened by 1 base and J by 10 bases, with 7 bases between the two germline ends. This CDR3 region has 12 residues. The CDR3: CASSLFGEELFF. For the CDR3, the DNA is TGTGCCAGCAGTTTATTCGGAGAGGAGCTGTTTTTT.

The V gene is TRBV29-1, the J gene TRBJ1-1; 7 nucleotides align to TRBD1. The V gene end was trimmed by 6 bases and the J gene end by 3 bases; junction bases not matched to a gene: 7. Germline V lookup: CDR1 SQVTM, CDR2 ANQGSEA. The CDR3 is made up of 13 amino acids. As DNA, the CDR3 is TGCAGCGTAACCAGACAGGGAGACACTGAAGCTTTCTTT. Encoded protein: CSVTRQGDTEAFF.

The gene calls are TRBV11-3 and TRBJ1-1; D perhaps matches TRBD1 (6 bases). CDR1 SGHNT and CDR2 YENEEA come from the germline V gene. V lost 5 bases and J 5 bases, leaving 12 bases between the germline ends. The CDR3 length is 13 residues. The CDR3 bases are TGTGCCAGCAGCCCGTTTAGGGGGACTGAAGCTTTCTTT. It encodes CASSPFRGTEAFF.

This chain uses TRBV6-1 with TRBJ2-1, with 11 nucleotides matching TRBD1. With 6 bases clipped from V and 7 bases from J, the junction kept 5 bases outside the gene matches. Germline loops: CDR1 MNHNS, CDR2 SASEGT. There are 14 residues in the CDR3. CDR3 sequence: CASSQDRGLNEQFF. In DNA, the CDR3 is TGTGCCAGCAGCCAGGACAGGGGGCTAAATGAGCAGTTCTTC.

For this clone: The sample has other DNA sequences that encode this CDR3 too. V is TRBV6-5 and J is TRBJ2-7; TRBD1 matches 10 bases. This CDR3 has 13 residues. Per germline, CDR1 MNHEY and CDR2 SVGAGI. V was pared by 6 bases and J by 5 bases, with 4 bases of the junction left unmatched. CDR3: CASRRDRGHEQYF. CDR3 sequence (DNA): TGTGCCAGCAGGAGGGACAGGGGTCACGAGCAGTACTTC.

The chain has TRBV10-2 and TRBJ2-1; 12 positions agree with TRBD2. V dropped 6 bases and J dropped 0; count of bases not matched to a gene: 3. Germline CDR1 and CDR2: WSHSY and SAAADI. The CDR3 covers 16 residues. The CDR3 DNA reads TGCGCCAGCAGGCTGACTAGCGGGAGCTCCTACAATGAGCAGTTCTTC. This sequence encodes CASRLTSGSSYNEQFF.

This clone was counted ten times or more. This chain uses TRBV7-6 with TRBJ2-3, with TRBD1 identical over 8 bases. The CDR3 runs 16 residues. V shed 4 bases and J 6 bases; nucleotides not matched to a gene: 12. Germline CDR1 reads SGHVS; CDR2 reads FNYEAQ. CDR3 in DNA: TGTGCCAGCAGCTCCCAGTCAGGGGGCGATAGGGATACGCAGTATTTT. This encodes CASSSQSGGDRDTQYF.

The rearrangement links TRBV13 to TRBJ1-5; the D gene is possibly TRBD1 (6 bases). The CDR3 length is 12 residues. CDR1 and CDR2 from the germline V gene are PRHDT and FYEKMQ (reference sequence). V lost 8 bases and J lost 9, with 14 bases in between. CDR3 nucleotide sequence: TGTGCCAGCTCGACAGGCCAATCGCCCCAGCATTTT. Translated, it gives CASSTGQSPQHF.

The chain links TRBV20-1 to TRBJ1-2, with D tentatively TRBD1 (5 bases). CDR1 and CDR2 from the germline V gene are DFQATT and SNEGSKA (reference sequence). The CDR3 length is 11 residues. V lost 4 bases and J 7 bases, leaving 10 bases between the germline ends. The CDR3 DNA sequence: TGCAGTGCTACCAGGGAATCTGGCTACACCTTC. Its translation is CSATRESGYTF.

The chain recombines TRBV29-1 with TRBJ2-7; TRBD1 matches 8 bases. The germline V gene encodes CDR1 SQVTM and CDR2 ANQGSEA. Trimming cost V 7 bases and J 5 bases; bases outside gene matches: 13. There are 14 residues in the CDR3. The CDR3 protein is CSGQAGTGFNEQYF. CDR3 DNA sequence: TGCAGCGGCCAGGCTGGGACAGGTTTTAACGAGCAGTACTTC.

The rearrangement links TRBV30 to TRBJ1-1, with a weak D call TRBD1 (5 bases). The germline V gene encodes CDR1 GTSNPN and CDR2 SVGIG (reference sequence). The V gene lost 3 bases and the J gene lost 5 bases, with 10 bases spanning the gap. The length of the CDR3 is 12 residues. The CDR3 coding sequence is TGTGCCTGGAGCGGGGGGAGGACTGAAGCTTTCTTT. It is translated as CAWSGGRTEAFF.

This clone is medium-sized by share. This sequence joins TRBV18 and TRBJ1-1; D unresolved. Trimming removed 3 bases at V and 4 bases at J, with 15 bases between. Germline values: CDR1 KGHSH, CDR2 LQKENI. The CDR3 sequence is 15 residues long. CDR3 in DNA: TGTGCCAGCTCACCCTTCGAGGTACATCGCACTGAAGCTTTCTTT. Its protein product is CASSPFEVHRTEAFF.

The chain uses TRBV9 and TRBJ2-1; a weak D match, TRBD2 (5 bases). The CDR3 has 11 residues. The germline gives CDR1 SGDLS, CDR2 YYNGEE. V lost 7 bases, J lost 8 bases, and 10 bases lay in between. The CDR3, as DNA: TGTGCCAGCGAGGGTTTGGATGAGCAGTTCTTC. It specifies CASEGLDEQFF.

This clone has more than one count but fewer than ten. The chain recombines TRBV28 with TRBJ1-1; 9 bases are a match to TRBD1. With 2 bases clipped from V and 6 bases from J, the junction kept 4 bases outside the gene matches. CDR1 and CDR2 from the germline V gene are MDHEN and SYDVKM. The CDR3 has 14 residues. The CDR3 region has the DNA TGTGCCAGCAGTTTAGGGGACAGGGATTCTGAAGCTTTCTTT. It yields the protein CASSLGDRDSEAFF.

This clone was counted a few times. Distinct nucleotide sequences in the sample also encode this CDR3. The chain joins TRBV6-5 to TRBJ2-7; no definite D call. The CDR3 extends over 11 amino acids. CDR1 MNHEY and CDR2 SVGAGI come from the germline V gene. V lost 4 bases and J 3 bases, leaving 4 bases between the germline ends. The CDR3 protein is CASSSFYEQYF. The DNA of the CDR3 is TGTGCCAGCAGTTCCTTCTACGAGCAGTACTTC.

This clone was observed a handful of times. This CDR3 is CASSVGGGLNTEAFF. The CDR3 DNA reads as TGTGCCAGCAGCGTAGGGGGGGGGCTGAACACTGAAGCTTTCTTT. This chain uses TRBV9 with TRBJ1-1, with D tentatively TRBD1 (6 bases). The germline V gene has CDR1 SGDLS and CDR2 YYNGEE. The V gene lost 0 bases and the J gene lost 0 bases, with 9 bases spanning the gap. The CDR3 covers 15 residues.

The rearrangement joins TRBV19 to TRBJ1-1; 7 bases are a match to TRBD1. With 6 bases clipped from V and 1 base from J, the junction kept 8 bases outside the gene matches. The CDR3 totals 15 residues. CDR1 is LNHDA and CDR2 is SQIVND in the germline V gene (reference sequence). The CDR3 DNA follows: TGTGCCAGTAGGCTGTGGGGACAGTCGAACACTGAAGCTTTCTTT. Encoded protein: CASRLWGQSNTEAFF.

This clone has only one observation. The J gene is TRBJ2-7, the V gene TRBV7-3, with 10 positions matching TRBD1. Trimming cost V 4 bases and J 7 bases; bases outside gene matches: 10. From germline, CDR1 is SGHTA and CDR2 FQGTGA. This CDR3 region has 15 residues. Written as DNA, the CDR3 is TGTGCCAGCAGCTCCGGGACAGGGGCACTTATGGAGCAGTACTTC. Residues: CASSSGTGALMEQYF.

V is TRBV5-6 and J is TRBJ2-7; possibly TRBD2 for D (5 bases). The CDR3 sequence is 15 residues long. Germline V gene sequence: CDR1 SGHDT, CDR2 YYEEEE. V was cut by 4 bases and J by 2 bases, with 16 bases left in between. The chain's CDR3 is CASSPLGVETYEQYF. The CDR3 DNA is TGTGCCAGCAGCCCGCTGGGAGTGGAAACCTACGAGCAGTACTTC.

This clone has a handful of counts. Here the CDR3 DNA reads TGTGCCAGCAGTTCCCCCCCCAGGGGGGTGGACACTGAAGCTTTCTTT. It specifies CASSSPPRGVDTEAFF. The J gene is TRBJ1-1, the V gene TRBV28; 7 positions match TRBD1. The junction had 11 bases not matched to a gene; V was cut back by 4 bases and J by 3 bases. The CDR3 length is 16 residues. From germline, CDR1 is MDHEN and CDR2 SYDVKM.

The chain combines TRBV7-6 with TRBJ1-4, with D tentatively TRBD1 (5 bases). The CDR3 length is 14 residues. V lost 2 bases and J 8 bases, leaving 12 bases between the germline ends. Germline V gene data show CDR1 as SGHVS and CDR2 as FNYEAQ. The CDR3 DNA sequence: TGTGCCAGCAGCTTAATAGGGGTGGGAGAAAAACTGTTTTTT. This encodes CASSLIGVGEKLFF.

CDR3 sequence reads: CASSYSAVRGGYTF. As DNA, the CDR3 is TGTGCCAGCAGTTACTCGGCGGTGCGCGGTGGCTACACCTTC. The chain combines TRBV6-5 with TRBJ1-2; D is uncertain. Trimming left V 0 bases short and J 7 bases short, with 12 bases between. CDR1 is MNHEY, CDR2 SVGAGI, per germline. The CDR3 runs to 14 residues.

This chain links TRBV6-6 with TRBJ1-2, with D perhaps TRBD1 (6 bases). The CDR3 runs 13 residues. CDR1 is MNHNY, CDR2 SVGAGI, per germline (reference sequence). The V and J ends lost 9 bases and 8 bases respectively, with 19 bases between them. DNA for the CDR3: TGTGCCAGTATTAGGACAGCCTCTGAGGGCTACACCTTC. It translates to CASIRTASEGYTF.